The 5 T cell receptor beta chains below all came from one sample that was sequenced in a study of T cell responses to AZD1222 COVID-19 vaccine. TCRdb keeps only in-frame clones here, not all; method: immunoSEQ multiplex PCR. The sample includes about 210,000 clones, around 94% seen only once; the top ten take approximately 1.5%. The specimen was peripheral blood, collected 28 days after the second dose of the MenACWY control vaccine. These receptor sequences come from an adult who received the MenACWY meningococcal vaccine as a control.

This clone was detected once. This chain uses TRBV19 with TRBJ2-3; 9 bases map to TRBD1. After removal of 5 bases from V and 4 bases from J, the junction contained 16 bases not matched to a gene. The CDR3 spans 18 residues. Germline loops: CDR1 LNHDA, CDR2 SQIVND (reference sequence). CDR3 coding DNA: TGTGCCAGTAGTCAAACCCGTGGACAGGGGAGTTCCCCAGATACGCAGTATTTT. Its translation is CASSQTRGQGSSPDTQYF.

This sequence joins TRBV28 and TRBJ2-1, with 7 nucleotides matching TRBD2. V was clipped by 10 bases and J by 6 bases; unmatched bases: 15. This CDR3 spans 15 amino acids. The germline V gene encodes CDR1 MDHEN and CDR2 SYDVKM. CDR3 in DNA: TGTGCCACCGCGGGAGCGGGAAAGTTAGCCAATGAGCAGTTCTTC. Translating gives CATAGAGKLANEQFF.

CDR3 DNA sequence: TGTGCCAGCAGCCAAGCGGGTACAGGGGAAGTAGGGGAGCTGTTTTTT. It translates to CASSQAGTGEVGELFF. The rearrangement links TRBV4-2 to TRBJ2-2; TRBD1 aligns across 7 bases. The CDR3 runs 16 residues. The ends lost 1 base at V and 8 bases at J; junction bases unmatched: 10. From germline, CDR1 is LGHNA and CDR2 YNFKEQ.

The gene calls are TRBV25-1 and TRBJ2-2, with D perhaps TRBD1 (6 bases). With 6 bases removed from V and 5 bases from J, the gap between germline ends came to 13 bases. CDR1 and CDR2 (germline): MGHDK, SYGVNS. The CDR3 loop spans 14 amino acids. In DNA form, the CDR3 reads TGTGCCAGCAGGGGGGCCGAGGGGACCGGGGAGCTGTTTTTT. It specifies CASRGAEGTGELFF.

The V call is TRBV7-8, the J call TRBJ2-7; 10 bases map to TRBD2. In germline, CDR1 is SGHVS, CDR2 FQNEAQ. The ends lost 5 bases at V and 2 bases at J; junction bases unmatched: 6. The CDR3 consists of 15 residues. The CDR3 DNA is TGTGCCAGCAGCCTGGGGACTAGCGTGACCTACGAGCAGTACTTC. Translation gives CASSLGTSVTYEQYF.